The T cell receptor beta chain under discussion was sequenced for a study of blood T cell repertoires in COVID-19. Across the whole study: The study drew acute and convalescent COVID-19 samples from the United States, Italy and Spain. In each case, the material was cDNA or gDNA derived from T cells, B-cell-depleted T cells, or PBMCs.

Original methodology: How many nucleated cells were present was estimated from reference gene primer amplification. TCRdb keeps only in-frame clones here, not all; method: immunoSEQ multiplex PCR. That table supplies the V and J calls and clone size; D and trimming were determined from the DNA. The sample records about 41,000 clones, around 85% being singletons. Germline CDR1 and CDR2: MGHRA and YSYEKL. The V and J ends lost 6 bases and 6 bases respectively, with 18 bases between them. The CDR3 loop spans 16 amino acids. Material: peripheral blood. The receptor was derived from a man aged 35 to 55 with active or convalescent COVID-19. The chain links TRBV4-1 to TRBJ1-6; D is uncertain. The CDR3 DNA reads TGCGCCAGCAGTCGTCCGGAGAGTCCAACTAATTCACCCCTCCACTTT. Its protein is CASSRPESPTNSPLHF.